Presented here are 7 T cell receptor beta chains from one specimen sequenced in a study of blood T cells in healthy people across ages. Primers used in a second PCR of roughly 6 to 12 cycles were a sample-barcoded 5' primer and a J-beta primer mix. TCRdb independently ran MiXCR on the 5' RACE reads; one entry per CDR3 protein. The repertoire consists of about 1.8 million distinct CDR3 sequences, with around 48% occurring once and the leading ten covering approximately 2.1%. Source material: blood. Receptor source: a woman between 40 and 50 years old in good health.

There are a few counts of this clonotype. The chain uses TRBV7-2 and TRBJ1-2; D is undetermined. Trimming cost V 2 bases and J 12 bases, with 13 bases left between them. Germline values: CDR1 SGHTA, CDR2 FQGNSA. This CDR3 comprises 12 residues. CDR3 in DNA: TGTGCCAGCAGCTTAAGACTTTTTCCGGACACCTTC. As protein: CASSLRLFPDTF.

The CDR3 DNA sequence: TGTGCCAGCACTAGGAACACCGGGGAGCTGTTTTTT. Translated, it gives CASTRNTGELFF. The genes are TRBV25-1 and TRBJ2-2; D gene ambiguous. Trimming removed 7 bases at V and 1 base at J, with 4 bases between. The CDR3 loop spans 12 amino acids. Germline CDR1 is MGHDK and CDR2 is SYGVNS.

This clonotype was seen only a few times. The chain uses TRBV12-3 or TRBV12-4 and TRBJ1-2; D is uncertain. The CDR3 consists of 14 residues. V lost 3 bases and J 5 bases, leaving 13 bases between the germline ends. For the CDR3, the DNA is TGTGCCAGCAGTTTGGTTAGCCCGCGGTATGGCTACACCTTC. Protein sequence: CASSLVSPRYGYTF.

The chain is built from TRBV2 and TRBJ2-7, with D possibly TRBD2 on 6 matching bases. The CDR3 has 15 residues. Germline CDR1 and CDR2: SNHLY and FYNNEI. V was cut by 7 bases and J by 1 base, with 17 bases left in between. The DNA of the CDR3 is TGTGCCAGCATGGACGGGGGACGGGGATCCTACGAGCAGTACTTC. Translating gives CASMDGGRGSYEQYF.

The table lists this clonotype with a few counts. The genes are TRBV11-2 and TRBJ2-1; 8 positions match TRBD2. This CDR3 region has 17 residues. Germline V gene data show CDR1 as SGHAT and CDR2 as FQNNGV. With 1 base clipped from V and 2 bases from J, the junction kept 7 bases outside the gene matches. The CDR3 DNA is TGTGCCAGCAGCTTAGGTCGGAGCGGGGGACCCTACAATGAGCAGTTCTTC. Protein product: CASSLGRSGGPYNEQFF.

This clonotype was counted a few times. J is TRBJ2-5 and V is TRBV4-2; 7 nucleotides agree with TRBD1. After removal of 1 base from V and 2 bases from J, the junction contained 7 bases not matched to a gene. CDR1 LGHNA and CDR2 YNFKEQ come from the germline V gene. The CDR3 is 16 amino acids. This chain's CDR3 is CASSQGGTARQETQYF. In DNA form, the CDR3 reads TGTGCCAGCAGCCAAGGGGGGACAGCGAGACAAGAGACCCAGTACTTC.

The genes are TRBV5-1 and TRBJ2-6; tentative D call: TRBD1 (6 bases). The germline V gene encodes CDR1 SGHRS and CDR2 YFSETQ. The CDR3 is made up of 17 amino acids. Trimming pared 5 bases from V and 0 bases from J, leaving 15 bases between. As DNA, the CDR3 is TGCGCCAGCAGTCGACTGGACAGAAACTCTGGGGCCAACGTCCTGACTTTC. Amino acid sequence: CASSRLDRNSGANVLTF.